This T cell receptor (beta chain) was observed in a study of shared clonotypes between healthy human individuals. For the study at large: Plates per donor: three CD4 naive, three CD4 memory, two CD8 naive, one CD8 memory.

Findings and limits, study-wide: Richness estimates generally favored naive over memory subsets.

The assay was immunoSEQ multiplex PCR, and TCRdb's table has in-frame clones only and misses some. Of a few million clones in the sample, around nine tenths were seen once. Germline trimming cut 3 bases from V and 2 bases from J; bases unmatched to any gene: 6. From germline, CDR1 is GTSNPN and CDR2 SVGIG (reference sequence). The CDR3 has 14 amino acids. A split of CD4+ cells into CD45RA+ naive and CD45RA-negative memory subsets was performed. Note on this clone: Its antigen is unidentified.

The material sequenced was naive CD4+ T cells sorted from blood. Subset reported: CD45RA+ positively selected. The J gene is TRBJ2-5, the V gene TRBV30; TRBD1 matches 7 bases. The sequence was obtained from a man in his late teens or twenties in good health. This chain's CDR3 is CAWSRQGSQETQYF. The CDR3 nucleotides are TGTGCCTGGAGCAGACAGGGAAGTCAAGAGACCCAGTACTTC.